The clone carrying this TCR beta chain was detected only a few times. Its cognate antigen is unknown. The CDR3 has 17 residues. Looked up from germline, CDR1 is LGHNA and CDR2 is YNFKEQ. V was shortened by 2 bases and J by 1 base, with 14 bases between the two germline ends. Healthy individuals who donated bone marrow served as the donors. The study ran its PCR with 60 Vbeta and 13 Jbeta primers. TCRdb keeps only in-frame clones here, not all; method: immunoSEQ multiplex PCR. The table records about 170,000 clones, approximately 84% of them present only once. The data stem from a study of cytomegalovirus exposure and HLA in healthy donors. Study-level information: An earlier analysis identified approximately 110 million unique TCR beta sequences in about 180 million T cells. The study's findings and limits: Among TCR beta chains, those listed as cytomegalovirus-associated numbered more than 150. A few chains linked to CMV were shown in vitro to be specific for CMV antigens.

The sequence was obtained from a woman in her 50s in good health and CMV-seropositive. The V call is TRBV4-2, the J call TRBJ2-2; a weak D match, TRBD1 (5 bases). The sequenced material came from PBMCs. The CDR3 loop reads CASSQSRTRENTGELFF. CDR3 nucleotides: TGTGCCAGCAGCCAATCGAGGACACGAGAGAACACCGGGGAGCTGTTTTTT.